Described below is a single TCR beta chain sequence and its context. Its antigen is currently unknown. The junction departs from germline at one end; a sequencing error may be responsible. This CDR3 comprises 11 residues. The germline CDR1 and CDR2 sequences are DFQATT and SNEGSKA (reference sequence). The entry originates in a study of cytomegalovirus exposure and HLA in healthy donors. Broader study findings: In vitro assays verified that three CMV-associated chains recognized CMV antigens specifically. Altogether, 150 to 200 TCR beta chains were recorded as cytomegalovirus-associated. Several of the most significant clusters were apparently associated with common viral pathogens in a later analysis. TCR beta V- and J-gene trimming, according to a later analysis, was linked to a missense DCLRE1C variant.

The study ran its PCR with 60 Vbeta and 13 Jbeta primers. The table came from immunoSEQ multiplex PCR; TCRdb's copy has only in-frame clones and leaves some out. Counted here are about 150,000 clones, 75% occurring once; the ten biggest clones make up about 6.4%. This chain uses TRBV20-1 with TRBJ2-7; maybe TRBD2 (6 bases). The sequencing sample was made of PBMCs. The source of this sequence is a young man in good health and CMV-seronegative. CDR3 in DNA: TGCAGTGTGGAGGGCTCCGACGAGCAGTACTTC. Translation gives CSVEGSDEQYF.